The rows below give T cell receptor beta chains drawn from one sample of a study of blood T cell repertoires in COVID-19. Some clones are missing from TCRdb's copy, which holds only in-frame ones; the method was immunoSEQ multiplex PCR. Of hundreds of thousands of clones in the sample, roughly 86% were seen once. What was sequenced was PBMCs or T cells enriched from blood (not recorded which). These receptors were collected from a woman under 30 who had recovered from COVID-19. Each CDR3 is given with its conserved first and last residue. The order of the fields is D gene, clone size, V gene, J gene, CDR3 DNA, CDR3 protein. A D gene is named only where the DNA matches it firmly. The listing skips clone size in some rows; elsewhere it reads once, few, many or a size class.

TRBD1	NA	TRBV7-2	TRBJ1-3	TGTGCCAGCAGCTTAACAGGGGGTGGAAACACCATATATTTT	CASSLTGGGNTIYF
TRBD1	NA	TRBV3-1/TRBV3-2	TRBJ1-6	TGTGCCAGCAGCCCCCGGGACAGGGTACACTCACCCCTCCACTTT	CASSPRDRVHSPLHF
NA	NA	TRBV6-5	TRBJ2-1	TGTGCCAGCAGTTACCAGGGGTCCCCGTTGGATGAGCAGTTCTTC	CASSYQGSPLDEQFF
NA	once	TRBV18	TRBJ1-5	TGTGCCAGCTCACCAGCGATAGGAGCGGAGTATAGCAATCAGCCCCAGCATTTT	CASSPAIGAEYSNQPQHF
NA	NA	TRBV30	TRBJ1-2	TGTGCCTGGAGTGGAACAACAGCTAACTATGGCTACACCTTC	CAWSGTTANYGYTF
NA	NA	TRBV9	TRBJ2-7	TGTGCCAGCAGCGTAGGATGGCAGGGGACCTACGAGCAGTACTTC	CASSVGWQGTYEQYF
NA	once	TRBV28	TRBJ2-7	TGTGCCAGCAGTCTCGGAGGGGCACAGGGGCCCTCCTACGAGCAGTACTTC	CASSLGGAQGPSYEQYF
TRBD1	NA	TRBV7-3	TRBJ2-5	TGTGCCAGCAGCCAATACGGGACAGATCAAGAGACCCAGTACTTC	CASSQYGTDQETQYF
NA	NA	TRBV29-1	TRBJ1-1	TGCAGCGCCTGGACAGATAGAACTGAAGCTTTCTTT	CSAWTDRTEAFF
TRBD1	NA	TRBV6-1	TRBJ2-7	TGTGCCAGCAGTGAAGTTCCCCCCGGGACAGACAGTTACGAGCAGTACTTC	CASSEVPPGTDSYEQYF
NA	NA	TRBV7-2	TRBJ1-2	TGTGCCAGCAGCTTAGAGGCAGGGAACTATGGCTACACCTTC	CASSLEAGNYGYTF
NA	NA	TRBV27	TRBJ2-5	TGTGCCAGCAGTTTATCGCGGGTTAATTTCGCGGAGACCCAGTACTTC	CASSLSRVNFAETQYF
NA	NA	TRBV2	TRBJ1-1	TGTGCCAGCAGTTTCTGGGGAGGGAACACTGAAGCTTTCTTT	CASSFWGGNTEAFF
TRBD1	few	TRBV2	TRBJ1-1	TGTGCCAGCTTCGCGGGGGGACAGGGGGCTCGGAACACTGAAGCTTTCTTT	CASFAGGQGARNTEAFF
NA	NA	TRBV5-6	TRBJ2-6	TGTGCCACCGACAGGTTTTTCTCTGGGGCCAACGTCCTGACTTTC	CATDRFFSGANVLTF
TRBD2	many	TRBV7-2	TRBJ2-1	TGTGCCAGCAGCTTAGTTTGGCTAGCGGGCGGCAATGAGCAGTTCTTC	CASSLVWLAGGNEQFF
TRBD1	NA	TRBV2	TRBJ1-1	TGTGCCAGCAGTGGACATGGACAGGGGGTTACTGAAGCTTTCTTT	CASSGHGQGVTEAFF
NA	NA	TRBV7-2	TRBJ1-5	TGTGCCAGCAGCTTAGTCTGGCAGGGAGGGAATCAGCCCCAGCATTTT	CASSLVWQGGNQPQHF
NA	once	TRBV2	TRBJ2-1	TGTGCCAGCAGTGAACTTGTCAGGTCGTCGGATGAGCAGTTCTTC	CASSELVRSSDEQFF
TRBD1	NA	TRBV29-1	TRBJ1-5	TGCAGCGTCGTAGGGACAGCAAATCAGCCCCAGCATTTT	CSVVGTANQPQHF
TRBD1	NA	TRBV27	TRBJ1-5	TGTGCCAGCAGTTTAGGAACAGGGGGTTCTCAGCCCCAGCATTTT	CASSLGTGGSQPQHF
TRBD2	NA	TRBV6-6	TRBJ2-7	TGTGCCAGCAGTCCCCTAGCGGGACACGAGCAGTACTTC	CASSPLAGHEQYF
TRBD2	NA	TRBV5-1	TRBJ2-1	TGCGCCAGCAGGTCTAGCGGGGGGGCCTTGGATGAGCAGTTCTTC	CASRSSGGALDEQFF
NA	NA	TRBV5-1	TRBJ1-4	TGCGCCAGTAGGGACGAACCGGGACAAAGGGGAGAAAAACTGTTTTTT	CASRDEPGQRGEKLFF
TRBD1	NA	TRBV25-1	TRBJ1-4	TGTGCCAGCAGTAACAGGGGAAACGAAAAACTGTTTTTT	CASSNRGNEKLFF
TRBD1	NA	TRBV6-2/TRBV6-3	TRBJ2-1	TGTGCCAGCAGCCCTACCGGGACAGCAACGACCCACTACAATGAGCAGTTCTTC	CASSPTGTATTHYNEQFF
NA	NA	TRBV9	TRBJ1-2	TGTGCCAGCAGCGTAGCCGGGACTACCCCTCATGGCTACACCTTC	CASSVAGTTPHGYTF
TRBD2	NA	TRBV5-5	TRBJ2-7	TGTGCCAGCAGCTTGGGGCTAGCGGGAGACAGCGAGCAGTACTTC	CASSLGLAGDSEQYF
TRBD2	NA	TRBV5-8	TRBJ2-7	TGTGCCAGCAGCTTGCGCGGGAGGGCTTACGAGCAGTACTTC	CASSLRGRAYEQYF
TRBD1	NA	TRBV6-2/TRBV6-3	TRBJ1-5	TGTGCCAGCAGTTCCCCCGGGACAGTCAATCAGCCCCAGCATTTT	CASSSPGTVNQPQHF
NA	NA	TRBV21-1	TRBJ2-5	TGTGCCAGCAGCACGTGGACAGGGGAAGAGACCCAGTACTTC	CASSTWTGEETQYF
TRBD2	NA	TRBV5-6	TRBJ2-1	TGTGCCAGCAGAATAAGCGGGGGGGCGTCCAATGAGCAGTTCTTC	CASRISGGASNEQFF
TRBD1	NA	TRBV11-2	TRBJ1-4	TGTGCCAGCAGCTACCGAGGACAGGGCGCAGGGTTGGTTGAAAAACTGTTTTTT	CASSYRGQGAGLVEKLFF
NA	NA	TRBV4-2	TRBJ1-3	TGTGCCAGCAGCCAAGCCAGGTCTGGAAACACCATATATTTT	CASSQARSGNTIYF